This is a list of T cell receptor beta chains from one sample in a study of CD8 T cells in Susac syndrome. One entry per CDR3 protein results from TCRdb running MiXCR on the immunoSEQ multiplex PCR reads. The repertoire holds over 350,000 distinct CDR3 sequences, around 85% seen once, with approximately 0.12% in the top ten. The material sequenced was CD8+ T cells from PBMCs. The source is a human donor with multiple sclerosis. Both conserved end residues are part of each CDR3. D genes are given only for firm matches. The size entry is marked missing in some rows and otherwise reads once, few, many or a size class.

clone_size,v_call,j_call,d_call,cdr3_aa,cdr3_nt
once,TRBV5-1,TRBJ2-7,.,CASSLGQGGAYEQYF,TGCGCCAGCAGCTTGGGGCAGGGTGGGGCCTACGAGCAGTACTTC
.,TRBV5-1,TRBJ1-1,.,CASTLTGNTEAFF,TGCGCCAGCACCCTGACCGGGAACACTGAAGCTTTCTTT
.,TRBV4-1,TRBJ2-1,TRBD2,CASSQESGRAGEQFF,TGCGCCAGCAGCCAAGAAAGCGGGAGGGCCGGGGAGCAGTTCTTC
few,TRBV7-8,TRBJ2-5,.,CASSFIGGAETQYF,TGTGCCAGCAGCTTCATTGGGGGGGCCGAGACCCAGTACTTC
.,TRBV20-1,TRBJ1-1,.,CSARDLGVPEAFF,TGCAGTGCTAGAGATTTAGGGGTCCCTGAAGCTTTCTTT
.,TRBV9,TRBJ1-5,.,CASSAGGAGQPQHF,TGTGCCAGCAGCGCCGGGGGCGCGGGTCAGCCCCAGCATTTT
.,TRBV11-2,TRBJ1-1,.,CASSSTYGRNTEAFF,TGTGCCAGCAGCTCGACGTATGGGCGGAACACTGAAGCTTTCTTT
once,TRBV5-1,TRBJ1-1,.,CASSLFGAEAFF,TGCGCCAGCAGCTTGTTCGGGGCGGAAGCTTTCTTT
.,TRBV12-3/TRBV12-4,TRBJ1-1,.,CASRNTGTNTEAFF,TGTGCCAGCAGGAATACAGGGACGAACACTGAAGCTTTCTTT
few,TRBV5-5,TRBJ2-7,.,CASSLYEQYF,TGTGCCAGCAGCTTGTACGAGCAGTACTTC
.,TRBV27,TRBJ1-2,.,CASSSSGGPYGYTF,TGTGCCAGCAGTTCGTCGGGAGGGCCCTATGGCTACACCTTC
.,TRBV27,TRBJ2-7,TRBD2,CASSPLIWEGSYEQYF,TGTGCCAGCAGTCCCCTAATTTGGGAGGGATCCTACGAGCAGTACTTC
.,TRBV4-1,TRBJ2-1,.,CASSQEGSSVNEQFF,TGCGCCAGCAGCCAAGAGGGCAGCAGCGTGAATGAGCAGTTCTTC
.,TRBV3-1,TRBJ2-7,.,CASSSTARSQFYEQYF,TGTGCCAGCAGCTCTACGGCGCGGAGTCAATTCTACGAGCAGTACTTC
.,TRBV6-5,TRBJ2-2,.,CASRGSGTPGELFF,TGTGCCAGCAGGGGAAGTGGAACCCCGGGGGAGCTGTTTTTT
.,TRBV29-1,TRBJ1-2,.,CSVQKVGENYGYTF,TGCAGCGTTCAGAAGGTGGGGGAGAACTATGGCTACACCTTC
few,TRBV7-6,TRBJ2-2,.,CAFGGPDTGELFF,TGTGCTTTTGGGGGTCCGGACACCGGGGAGCTGTTTTTT
.,TRBV12-3/TRBV12-4,TRBJ2-1,TRBD1,CASSFIQSGGSPNEQFF,TGTGCCAGCAGTTTCATTCAGTCAGGGGGCTCCCCTAATGAGCAGTTCTTC
.,TRBV16,TRBJ2-3,.,CASSQFSLDTQYF,TGTGCCAGCAGCCAATTTAGCTTGGATACGCAGTATTTT
.,TRBV7-9,TRBJ1-1,.,CASSLDWVGLNTEAFF,TGTGCCAGCAGCTTAGACTGGGTAGGGCTGAACACTGAAGCTTTCTTT
.,TRBV6-2/TRBV6-3,TRBJ1-1,.,CASSPRQYTEAFF,TGTGCCAGCAGTCCCCGACAGTACACTGAAGCTTTCTTT
.,TRBV2,TRBJ2-3,.,CATFTDTQYF,TGTGCCACGTTCACAGATACGCAGTATTTT
.,TRBV10-2,TRBJ1-1,.,CASSELYTEAFF,TGCGCCAGCAGTGAGCTGTACACTGAAGCTTTCTTT
.,TRBV6-1,TRBJ2-1,TRBD2,CASSPLAGDRVLNEQFF,TGTGCCAGCAGCCCACTAGCGGGGGACCGAGTTCTCAATGAGCAGTTCTTC
.,TRBV4-1,TRBJ2-2,TRBD2,CASSQVIAGVNTGELFF,TGCGCCAGCAGCCAAGTAATAGCGGGGGTTAACACCGGGGAGCTGTTTTTT
.,TRBV19,TRBJ2-4,.,CASSDQGEGKNIQYF,TGTGCCAGTAGTGATCAGGGTGAGGGGAAAAACATTCAGTACTTC
.,TRBV14,TRBJ2-7,.,CASSQGLFGDEQYF,TGTGCCAGCAGCCAAGGTCTTTTCGGGGACGAGCAGTACTTC
.,TRBV4-1,TRBJ2-5,TRBD2,CASSQEASGRLYQETQYF,TGCGCCAGCAGCCAAGAGGCTAGCGGGAGGTTGTACCAAGAGACCCAGTACTTC
.,TRBV29-1,TRBJ1-2,TRBD1,CSVASTGYGGYTF,TGCAGCGTTGCCTCGACAGGGTACGGGGGCTACACCTTC
.,TRBV7-8,TRBJ2-5,TRBD2,CASSLVGTSGRETQYF,TGTGCCAGCAGCTTAGTTGGGACTAGCGGGAGAGAGACCCAGTACTTC
.,TRBV5-1,TRBJ2-7,.,CASSYTDASYEQYF,TGCGCCAGCAGCTACACGGATGCCTCCTACGAGCAGTACTTC
.,TRBV30,TRBJ1-3,.,CAWSVPHVYSGNTIYF,TGTGCCTGGAGTGTACCTCACGTCTACTCTGGAAACACCATATATTTT
.,TRBV6-5,TRBJ2-3,.,CASSYGTEENTQYF,TGTGCCAGCAGTTACGGAACTGAGGAAAATACGCAGTATTTT
.,TRBV4-2,TRBJ1-2,.,CASSQEEGEFYGYTF,TGTGCCAGCAGCCAAGAGGAGGGGGAGTTTTATGGCTACACCTTC
.,TRBV6-4,TRBJ2-7,TRBD1,CASSGKGQAYEQYF,TGTGCCAGCAGTGGAAAGGGACAGGCCTACGAGCAGTACTTC
.,TRBV5-1,TRBJ2-3,.,CASSPWFRGYFTDTQYF,TGCGCCAGCAGCCCTTGGTTCAGGGGATATTTCACAGATACGCAGTATTTT
.,TRBV7-2,TRBJ2-7,TRBD1,CASSLLGTDYEQYF,TGTGCCAGCAGCCTACTGGGGACAGACTACGAGCAGTACTTC
.,TRBV2,TRBJ1-2,.,CATPYPGRGQQHYGYTF,TGTGCCACACCCTACCCGGGCAGGGGCCAACAACACTATGGCTACACCTTC
.,TRBV4-1,TRBJ2-3,TRBD2,CASSPGTSGGRWGTDTQYF,TGCGCCAGCAGCCCTGGGACTAGCGGGGGGCGATGGGGCACAGATACGCAGTATTTT
few,TRBV27,TRBJ1-5,.,CASSLGGDSNQPQHF,TGTGCCAGCAGTTTAGGGGGGGATAGCAATCAGCCCCAGCATTTT
.,TRBV6-5,TRBJ1-1,.,CASSYSGGVNTEAFF,TGTGCCAGCAGTTACTCGGGGGGAGTGAACACTGAAGCTTTCTTT
.,TRBV7-9,TRBJ2-1,TRBD1,CASSPPGDRANEQFF,TGTGCCAGCAGCCCCCCGGGGGACAGGGCGAATGAGCAGTTCTTC
.,TRBV27,TRBJ2-1,TRBD1,CASSFSLQGATNEQFF,TGTGCCAGCAGTTTTAGTTTGCAGGGGGCCACAAATGAGCAGTTCTTC
few,TRBV23-1,TRBJ2-5,.,CASTTHEEGRGETQYF,TGCGCCAGCACCACCCACGAGGAGGGCCGCGGAGAGACCCAGTACTTC
.,TRBV30,TRBJ1-1,.,CAWTPADRGYTEAFF,TGTGCCTGGACTCCGGCTGATCGGGGGTACACTGAAGCTTTCTTT
once,TRBV4-1,TRBJ1-4,.,CASSQVGETQLVEKLFF,TGCGCCAGCAGCCAAGTCGGCGAAACACAACTAGTTGAAAAACTGTTTTTT
.,TRBV5-1,TRBJ2-1,TRBD1,CASSQDRVIDTEQFF,TGCGCCAGCAGCCAGGACAGGGTAATTGATACTGAGCAGTTCTTC
.,TRBV28,TRBJ2-2,.,CASISLFWANTGELFF,TGTGCCAGCATCTCCCTCTTCTGGGCGAACACCGGGGAGCTGTTTTTT
.,TRBV4-1,TRBJ2-7,TRBD2,CASSQVPGSGDYEQYF,TGCGCCAGCAGCCAAGTCCCCGGGAGCGGGGACTACGAGCAGTACTTC
.,TRBV6-6,TRBJ1-4,.,CASTLNIGSRGEKLFF,TGTGCCAGCACCTTAAACATCGGCAGCAGGGGTGAAAAACTGTTTTTT
.,TRBV9,TRBJ2-3,TRBD2,CASSVAASGLTDTQYF,TGTGCCAGCAGCGTAGCGGCTAGCGGCCTCACAGATACGCAGTATTTT